The 27 T cell receptor beta chains below come from one sample, sequenced in a study of technical replicates of blood from a few donors. This table comes from immunoSEQ multiplex PCR, and its TCRdb copy is limited to in-frame clones, with some not included. The sample lists about 56,000 clones, just over 90% occurring once. The sequenced sample consisted of PBMCs. The receptors here all came from a human donor in good health. Some clones in this sample may be carry-over from other donors' samples.

The chain combines TRBV7-2 with TRBJ1-2; 10 nucleotides match TRBD1. This CDR3 contains 15 residues. CDR1 is SGHTA, CDR2 FQGNSA, per germline. J was trimmed by 8 bases and V by 4 bases; bases with no gene match: 10. The CDR3 spells CASSSQAGQGRGYTF. The CDR3 DNA sequence: TGTGCCAGCAGCTCGCAAGCGGGACAGGGGAGGGGCTACACCTTC.

The chain is built from TRBV10-3 and TRBJ2-7; 8 bases are shared with TRBD1. The CDR3 consists of 15 residues. CDR1 is ENHRY and CDR2 is SYGVKD in the germline V gene. Losses at the gene ends were 2 bases for V and 3 bases for J; bases not matched to a gene: 6. The CDR3 loop reads CAISEPDRDRYEQYF. Written as DNA, the CDR3 is TGTGCCATCAGTGAGCCGGACAGGGATCGCTACGAGCAGTACTTC.

For the CDR3, the DNA is TGTGCCAGCAGCTCCTCCGGACAGCGCACCGGGGAGCTGTTTTTT. Translated, it gives CASSSSGQRTGELFF. The chain links TRBV7-3 to TRBJ2-2, with a weak D call TRBD1 (6 bases). The CDR3 extends over 15 amino acids. CDR1 is SGHTA and CDR2 is FQGTGA in the germline V gene. Trimming shortened V by 4 bases and J by 4 bases, and 13 bases separated the two germline ends.

V usage is TRBV6-5 and J usage is TRBJ2-7; D uncertain. The V gene lost 0 bases and the J gene lost 1 base, with 7 bases spanning the gap. The germline V gene has CDR1 MNHEY and CDR2 SVGAGI. The CDR3 contains 14 residues. The CDR3 here is CASSYSGVSYEQYF. CDR3 DNA sequence: TGTGCCAGCAGTTACTCGGGCGTATCCTACGAGCAGTACTTC.

The J gene is TRBJ2-2, the V gene TRBV11-2, with TRBD2 matching 9 bases. The J segment lost 4 bases and the V segment lost 5 bases, leaving 14 bases of the junction unmatched. CDR3 length equals 18 residues. CDR1 is SGHAT and CDR2 is FQNNGV in the germline V gene. The CDR3 DNA follows: TGTGCCAGCAGCAAAGGGGGGGTAGCGGGAGATTTCACCGGGGAGCTGTTTTTT. Its translation: CASSKGGVAGDFTGELFF.

The chain uses TRBV5-1 and TRBJ1-6; no definite D call. This CDR3 comprises 15 residues. Germline loops: CDR1 SGHRS, CDR2 YFSETQ. The ends were cut back, 8 bases at V and 3 bases at J, with 15 bases in the middle. CDR3: CARLPVRDYNSPLHF. For the CDR3, the DNA is TGCGCCAGACTGCCCGTTCGGGACTATAATTCACCCCTCCACTTT.

The V and J genes are TRBV5-6 and TRBJ1-6; a possible D gene is TRBD1 (6 bases). Germline V gene sequence: CDR1 SGHDT, CDR2 YYEEEE. V gave up 5 bases and J gave up 2 bases, with 14 bases separating them. The CDR3 contains 16 residues. The CDR3 is CASRRTGTTYNSPLHF. For the CDR3, the DNA is TGTGCCAGCAGAAGAACAGGGACCACCTATAATTCACCCCTCCACTTT.

This clone was found once. The chain employs TRBV19 and TRBJ2-1; 14 bases line up with TRBD2. Losses at the gene ends were 7 bases for V and 2 bases for J; bases not matched to a gene: 1. This CDR3 has 15 residues. Per germline, CDR1 LNHDA and CDR2 SQIVND (reference sequence). In nucleotides, the CDR3 is TGTGCCAGTATGACTAGCGGGGGGGCCTACAATGAGCAGTTCTTC. This codes for CASMTSGGAYNEQFF.

The gene calls are TRBV19 and TRBJ2-1; possible D gene TRBD2, 6 bases. The germline CDR1 and CDR2 sequences are LNHDA and SQIVND (reference sequence). Trimming stripped 5 bases from V and 7 bases from J, with 12 bases between. The CDR3 covers 13 residues. The CDR3 nucleotides read TGTGCCAGTAGTGTCGGGGGTTGGAATGAGCAGTTCTTC. Translation gives CASSVGGWNEQFF.

This chain links TRBV4-3 with TRBJ2-7; 8 positions match TRBD2. V trimming: 0 bases; J trimming: 4 bases; junction bases outside the gene matches: 8. There are 16 residues in the CDR3. Germline assignment: CDR1 LGHNA and CDR2 YSLEER. CDR3 bases: TGCGCCAGCAGCCAAGAGGGGCGGGGGGAAATTTACGAGCAGTACTTC. It codes for CASSQEGRGEIYEQYF.

The chain combines TRBV29-1 with TRBJ2-1; 10 bases fit TRBD1. V shed 0 bases and J 6 bases; nucleotides not matched to a gene: 8. Germline values: CDR1 SQVTM, CDR2 ANQGSEA. The CDR3 loop spans 16 amino acids. The CDR3 sequence: CSVEDPLRDRGNEQFF. CDR3 nucleotides: TGCAGCGTTGAAGATCCCCTCCGGGACAGGGGCAATGAGCAGTTCTTC.

This sequence joins TRBV11-2 and TRBJ2-7; tentatively, D is TRBD1 (5 bases). The V gene lost 5 bases and the J gene lost 0 bases, with 14 bases spanning the gap. The V gene's germline CDR1 is SGHAT and CDR2 FQNNGV. The CDR3 covers 15 residues. CDR3 protein: CASSLGQGHSYEQYF. The CDR3 bases are TGTGCCAGCAGCCTCGGGCAGGGCCACTCCTACGAGCAGTACTTC. Variable domain in full (rest from reference TRBV11-2 and TRBJ2-7): EAGVAQSPRYKIIEKRQSVAFWCNPISGHATLYWYQQILGQGPKLLIQFQNNGVVDDSQLPKDRFSAERLKGVDSTLKIQPAKLEDSAVYLCASSLGQGHSYEQYFGPGTRLTVT.

This chain links TRBV9 with TRBJ2-3, with D unresolved. Germline assignment: CDR1 SGDLS and CDR2 YYNGEE. V lost 4 bases, J lost 3 bases, and 9 bases lay in between. The CDR3 spans 13 residues. The CDR3 nucleotides are TGTGCCAGCAGCATAACACATACAGATACGCAGTATTTT. It specifies CASSITHTDTQYF.

The rearrangement uses TRBV15 and TRBJ2-2; 10 nucleotides align to TRBD2. With 0 bases clipped from V and 6 bases from J, the junction kept 10 bases outside the gene matches. Per the germline V gene, CDR1 is LNHNV and CDR2 is YYDKDF (reference sequence). The CDR3 consists of 18 residues. CDR3 amino acids: CATSRDRLAGVSPGELFF. As DNA, the CDR3 is TGTGCCACCAGCAGAGATAGGCTAGCGGGAGTGTCCCCCGGGGAGCTGTTTTTT.

The chain combines TRBV4-1 with TRBJ2-3; unclear D gene. The V and J ends lost 1 base and 3 bases respectively, with 11 bases between them. CDR1 MGHRA and CDR2 YSYEKL come from the germline V gene. The CDR3 sequence is 15 residues long. The CDR3 protein is CASSQGLRRTDTQYF. CDR3 coding DNA: TGCGCCAGCAGCCAAGGGCTCCGGCGGACAGATACGCAGTATTTT.

The chain links TRBV7-8 to TRBJ2-3, with D maybe TRBD2 (5 bases). V was clipped by 5 bases and J by 1 base, with 16 bases between them. There are 16 residues in the CDR3. Per the germline V gene, CDR1 is SGHVS and CDR2 is FQNEAQ. Here the CDR3 DNA reads TGTGCCAGCAGCCAAGCATGGGAGTCCCGCACAGATACGCAGTATTTT. This gives the protein CASSQAWESRTDTQYF.

The V gene is TRBV6-1, the J gene TRBJ1-1; 9 bases are shared with TRBD1. The CDR3 spans 14 residues. V dropped 6 bases and J dropped 4; count of bases not matched to a gene: 6. Germline V gene sequence: CDR1 MNHNS, CDR2 SASEGT. CDR3 residues: CASRRQGESTEAFF. As DNA, the CDR3 is TGTGCCAGCAGACGACAGGGGGAAAGCACTGAAGCTTTCTTT.

This clone was observed once. The J gene is TRBJ2-1, the V gene TRBV10-3; TRBD2 matches at 9 bases. Unmatched junction bases numbered 11, after V lost 7 bases and J lost 10 bases. The V gene's germline CDR1 is ENHRY and CDR2 SYGVKD. The CDR3 spans 14 residues. CDR3 DNA sequence: TGTGCCATCAATGGCGGGGGGGCTATCGAGGAGCAGTTCTTC. It specifies CAINGGGAIEEQFF.

The CDR3 spells CASSEGTSGGQTQYF. As DNA, the CDR3 is TGTGCCAGCAGCGAGGGGACTAGCGGGGGTCAGACCCAGTACTTC. The chain is built from TRBV9 and TRBJ2-5; 14 bases line up with TRBD2. After removal of 3 bases from V and 6 bases from J, the junction contained 4 bases not matched to a gene. This CDR3 spans 15 amino acids. The germline V gene encodes CDR1 SGDLS and CDR2 YYNGEE.

The chain couples TRBV6-1 to TRBJ2-3; TRBD2 might be the D (5 bases). CDR1 and CDR2 (germline): MNHNS, SASEGT. The V end was cut by 2 bases, the J end by 4 bases, with 16 bases between. CDR3 length: 16 residues. CDR3 amino acids: CASSESLRLGADTQYF. In DNA, the CDR3 is TGTGCCAGCAGTGAAAGTTTGCGTCTCGGGGCAGATACGCAGTATTTT.

The chain links TRBV9 to TRBJ1-2; no reliable D call. Per germline, CDR1 SGDLS and CDR2 YYNGEE. This CDR3 spans 16 amino acids. Trimming stripped 0 bases from V and 6 bases from J, with 18 bases between. The CDR3 DNA follows: TGTGCCAGCAGCGTAGAGGTGGGTCGAGGAGGAGATGGCTACACCTTC. The encoded protein is CASSVEVGRGGDGYTF.

This sequence joins TRBV5-1 and TRBJ1-1; D is possibly TRBD1 (6 bases). The CDR3 is 12 residues long. Germline CDR1 reads SGHRS; CDR2 reads YFSETQ. Trimming took off 0 bases at V and 7 bases at J, with 7 bases between the two ends. The CDR3 region has the DNA TGCGCCAGCAGCTTGGTACAGGGTGAAGCTTTCTTT. Translated: CASSLVQGEAFF.

The count of this clone is one. The chain couples TRBV5-5 to TRBJ1-2; the D is unclear. The CDR3 is 15 amino acids. CDR1 and CDR2 from the germline V gene are SGHKS and YYEKEE (reference sequence). V lost 0 bases to trimming and J lost 4 bases, with 13 bases between them. The CDR3 DNA is TGTGCCAGCAGCTTGGGTCACCAGGTCGTCTATGGCTACACCTTC. Translation gives CASSLGHQVVYGYTF.

The chain links TRBV9 to TRBJ1-2; D might be TRBD1 (5 bases). V was pared by 4 bases and J by 8 bases, with 12 bases between. Looked up from germline, CDR1 is SGDLS and CDR2 is YYNGEE. The CDR3 totals 12 residues. The CDR3 nucleotides are TGTGCCAGCAGCTCCGCCCGGGGGGGCTACACCTTC. It is translated as CASSSARGGYTF.

The V call is TRBV9, the J call TRBJ1-2, with 9 bases matching TRBD1. V lost 0 bases to trimming and J lost 8 bases; unmatched junction nucleotides: 8. Germline lookup yields CDR1 SGDLS and CDR2 YYNGEE. This CDR3 contains 15 residues. Here the CDR3 DNA reads TGTGCCAGCAGCGTAGGACAGGGGGATAGGGAAGGCTACACCTTC. Protein sequence: CASSVGQGDREGYTF. Based on the CDR3 plus reference TRBV9 and TRBJ1-2, the full variable domain is DSGVTQTPKHLITATGQRVTLRCSPRSGDLSVYWYQQSLDQGLQFLIQYYNGEERAKGNILERFSAQQFPDLHSELNLSSLELGDSALYFCASSVGQGDREGYTFGSGTRLTVV.

The gene calls are TRBV6-6 and TRBJ2-1; 9 positions agree with TRBD2. Germline V lookup: CDR1 MNHNY, CDR2 SVGAGI (reference sequence). V lost 6 bases and J lost 4; bases outside the gene matches: 10. There are 16 residues in the CDR3. This CDR3 is CASSPWGSGGYNEQFF. The CDR3 region has the DNA TGTGCCAGCAGCCCCTGGGGTAGCGGGGGATACAATGAGCAGTTCTTC.

The gene calls are TRBV29-1 and TRBJ2-7, with 11 bases that match TRBD2. J lost 1 base, V lost 6 bases, and 5 bases had no gene match. CDR3 length: 14 amino acids. Germline CDR1 is SQVTM and CDR2 is ANQGSEA. CDR3 sequence: CSVVLAGVSYEQYF. In nucleotides, the CDR3 is TGCAGCGTGGTACTAGCGGGAGTATCCTACGAGCAGTACTTC.